This entry lists 28 T cell receptor beta chains sequenced from one sample in a study of response to subunit inactivated influenza vaccine. TCRdb reprocessed the RT-PCR reads via MiXCR and lists one record per CDR3 protein. In the table there are a few hundred thousand distinct CDR3 sequences, roughly 22% of which are singletons. The specimen comprised PBMCs from blood, sampled about 19 months after vaccination. The receptors shown here come from a man between 45 and 75 years old who received an inactivated influenza vaccine.

This clonotype occurred a few times. This sequence joins TRBV20-1 and TRBJ2-3; D perhaps matches TRBD1 (6 bases). CDR3 length: 14 residues. CDR1 is DFQATT and CDR2 is SNEGSKA in the germline V gene (reference sequence). V was clipped by 0 bases and J by 11 bases, with 18 bases between them. The CDR3 reads CSARENVGQNKQYF. The CDR3 nucleotides are TGCAGTGCTAGAGAGAACGTTGGACAGAACAAGCAGTATTTT.

The chain links TRBV12-3 or TRBV12-4 to TRBJ2-2; D is unclear. The CDR3 is made up of 13 amino acids. The V end lost 5 bases, the J end lost 6 bases, and 10 bases lay between the germline ends. The CDR3 DNA is TGTGCCAGCAGTCTTCGTCCCGCCGGGGAGCTGTTTTTT. Translation gives CASSLRPAGELFF.

The rearrangement uses TRBV12-3 or TRBV12-4 and TRBJ2-3; D not resolved. Trimming stripped 2 bases from V and 2 bases from J, with 11 bases between. The CDR3 consists of 15 residues. The CDR3 here is CASSLLARYTDTQYF. The DNA of the CDR3 is TGTGCCAGCAGTTTACTGGCGCGATACACAGATACGCAGTATTTT.

The chain uses TRBV12-3 or TRBV12-4 and TRBJ2-1; the D gene is possibly TRBD2 (7 bases). With 3 bases removed from V and 4 bases from J, the gap between germline ends came to 13 bases. The CDR3 is made up of 15 amino acids. CDR3: CASSFRRGGYNEQFF. In nucleotides, the CDR3 is TGTGCCAGCAGTTTTAGGAGGGGGGGATACAATGAGCAGTTCTTC.

This clonotype was seen many times. This chain links TRBV30 with TRBJ1-1; D gene uncertain. The CDR3 has 13 amino acids. Trimming took 4 bases from V and 0 from J, leaving 9 bases between them. The V gene's germline CDR1 is GTSNPN and CDR2 SVGIG (reference sequence). CDR3 sequence reads: CAWNPQLNTEAFF. DNA of the CDR3: TGTGCCTGGAATCCACAGTTGAACACTGAAGCTTTCTTT.

This chain joins TRBV4-3 and TRBJ2-3, with 9 bases identical to TRBD2. With V trimmed by 1 base and J by 2 bases, 7 bases remained unmatched. The length of the CDR3 is 17 residues. Germline loops: CDR1 LGHNA, CDR2 YSLEER. CDR3 amino acids: CASSQVKRGAPTDTQYF. The CDR3 DNA reads TGCGCCAGCAGCCAAGTCAAGCGGGGGGCGCCCACAGATACGCAGTATTTT.

This clonotype has a count of ten or more. The rearrangement links TRBV19 to TRBJ1-5; D is perhaps TRBD1 (6 bases). There are 16 residues in the CDR3. Germline values: CDR1 LNHDA, CDR2 SQIVND (reference sequence). V shed 4 bases and J shed 6 bases, with 19 bases lying between them. Written as DNA, the CDR3 is TGTGCCAGTAGTAGAGGTCGGGGGCGCGTGGTTCAGCCCCAGCATTTT. Encoded protein: CASSRGRGRVVQPQHF.

The chain has TRBV2 and TRBJ2-1; 11 nucleotides match TRBD1. Germline V gene sequence: CDR1 SNHLY, CDR2 FYNNEI. The CDR3 consists of 15 residues. The junction had 4 bases not matched to a gene; V was cut back by 5 bases and J by 4 bases. As DNA, the CDR3 is TGTGCCAGCAGTTTCGGACAGGGGGCGTACAATGAGCAGTTCTTC. Translating it yields CASSFGQGAYNEQFF.

The chain joins TRBV12-3 or TRBV12-4 to TRBJ2-7, with 7 positions matching TRBD1. There are 13 residues in the CDR3. V was clipped by 6 bases and J by 3 bases; unmatched bases: 5. In DNA form, the CDR3 reads TGTGCCAGCAGCCCGGGACAGATCTACGAGCAGTACTTC. Protein sequence: CASSPGQIYEQYF.

There are a few counts of this clonotype. This chain connects TRBV12-3 or TRBV12-4 to TRBJ1-2; no definite D call. This CDR3 comprises 13 residues. V dropped 5 bases and J dropped 2 bases, with 9 bases sitting between them. The CDR3 protein is CASSNSYNYGYTF. The CDR3 bases are TGTGCCAGCAGTAATAGTTACAACTATGGCTACACCTTC.

This chain joins TRBV20-1 and TRBJ1-5, with 8 bases lining up with TRBD1. With 3 bases clipped from V and 6 bases from J, the junction kept 7 bases outside the gene matches. Germline CDR1 is DFQATT and CDR2 is SNEGSKA (reference sequence). This CDR3 is 14 amino acids long. CDR3: CSASVGQGGQPQHF. Written as DNA, the CDR3 is TGCAGTGCTAGCGTCGGACAGGGCGGTCAGCCCCAGCATTTT.

The chain carries TRBV4-1 and TRBJ1-3; D remains unclear. Germline loops: CDR1 MGHRA, CDR2 YSYEKL. The CDR3 covers 11 residues. Trimming cost V 4 bases and J 16 bases, with 14 bases left between them. The CDR3 DNA follows: TGCGCCAGCAGCCCTGGCGGGCCCGTGTATTTT. Residues: CASSPGGPVYF.

This clonotype was counted at least ten times. The CDR3 here is CASSPDSNQPQHF. DNA for the CDR3: TGTGCCAGCAGTCCTGATAGCAATCAGCCCCAGCATTTT. The J gene is TRBJ1-5, the V gene TRBV28; D unclear. V lost 5 bases, J lost 0 bases, and 5 bases lay in between. The germline CDR1 and CDR2 sequences are MDHEN and SYDVKM. The CDR3 has 13 amino acids.

The gene calls are TRBV20-1 and TRBJ2-3; 11 bases are a match to TRBD2. Germline V gene data show CDR1 as DFQATT and CDR2 as SNEGSKA (reference sequence). The V segment lost 6 bases and the J segment 4 bases; nucleotides outside the gene matches: 6. The CDR3 covers 14 residues. CDR3 in DNA: TGCAGTGCCACCGGGACTAGCGGTCCAGATACGCAGTATTTT. Translation: CSATGTSGPDTQYF.

The table lists this clonotype with a few counts. V usage is TRBV5-1 and J usage is TRBJ2-3; 8 positions match TRBD2. The CDR3 is 13 amino acids. J lost 5 bases, V lost 5 bases, and 4 bases had no gene match. The germline CDR1 and CDR2 sequences are SGHRS and YFSETQ. The CDR3 reads CASRRGGLDTQYF. The CDR3 DNA reads TGCGCCAGCAGACGGGGGGGCCTAGATACGCAGTATTTT.

The V and J genes are TRBV11-2 and TRBJ2-7, with D tentatively TRBD1 (7 bases). Germline V lookup: CDR1 SGHAT, CDR2 FQNNGV. The CDR3 covers 14 residues. Trimming shortened V by 4 bases and J by 7 bases, and 17 bases separated the two germline ends. CDR3 nucleotides: TGTGCCAGCAGCTCTGTGGCAGGGGGAGGTGAGCAGTACTTC. Encoded protein: CASSSVAGGGEQYF.

The gene calls are TRBV9 and TRBJ2-1, with TRBD2 matching over 10 bases. Germline V lookup: CDR1 SGDLS, CDR2 YYNGEE. V shed 3 bases, J shed 4 bases, and the junction held 4 bases outside the gene matches. This CDR3 is built from 15 residues. CDR3 DNA sequence: TGTGCCAGCAGCGCTGAGCGGGGGGGTTACAATGAGCAGTTCTTC. It encodes CASSAERGGYNEQFF.

Here the CDR3 DNA reads TGCAGCGTTGAGGGGAATGAGCAGTTCTTC. Its protein is CSVEGNEQFF. The rearrangement links TRBV29-1 to TRBJ2-1; no clear D gene. Germline assignment: CDR1 SQVTM and CDR2 ANQGSEA. V gave up 3 bases and J gave up 7 bases, with 4 bases separating them. The CDR3 extends over 10 amino acids.

V usage is TRBV5-1 and J usage is TRBJ1-3, with 8 bases identical to TRBD1. Per germline, CDR1 SGHRS and CDR2 YFSETQ. This CDR3 has 18 amino acids. With V trimmed by 2 bases and J by 2 bases, 12 bases remained unmatched. Written as DNA, the CDR3 is TGCGCCAGCAGCTTTTTTACCCCTGGACAGGGCGCTGGAAACACCATATATTTT. Translating it yields CASSFFTPGQGAGNTIYF.

This clonotype was recorded a few times. The genes are TRBV18 and TRBJ2-2, with 7 nucleotides matching TRBD1. CDR1 KGHSH and CDR2 LQKENI come from the germline V gene. Trimming cost V 2 bases and J 1 base; bases outside gene matches: 4. This CDR3 region has 16 residues. The CDR3 DNA reads as TGTGCCAGCTCACCAGTGAGACAGGGGAACACCGGGGAGCTGTTTTTT. Translated: CASSPVRQGNTGELFF.

The chain employs TRBV7-2 and TRBJ2-7, with 11 bases lining up with TRBD2. With 1 base clipped from V and 5 bases from J, the junction kept 7 bases outside the gene matches. This CDR3 comprises 16 residues. Germline lookup yields CDR1 SGHTA and CDR2 FQGNSA. In nucleotides, the CDR3 is TGTGCCAGCAGCTTAGTAGGCCTAGCGGGGGGCCACGAGCAGTACTTC. Translating gives CASSLVGLAGGHEQYF.

This clonotype was recorded many times. The rearrangement joins TRBV24-1 to TRBJ2-2, with 8 bases that match TRBD1. J gave up 7 bases and V 4 bases, and 7 bases lay outside the gene matches. The CDR3 totals 15 residues. Germline assignment: CDR1 KGHDR and CDR2 SFDVKD. CDR3 sequence (DNA): TGTGCCACCAGTGAGACAGACAGGGGTGGCGGGGAGCTGTTTTTT. The encoded protein is CATSETDRGGGELFF.

This clonotype occurred many times. This chain joins TRBV5-5 and TRBJ1-1, with no clear D. The CDR3 totals 13 residues. Looked up from germline, CDR1 is SGHKS and CDR2 is YYEKEE (reference sequence). V gave up 2 bases and J gave up 1 base, with 6 bases separating them. The CDR3 region is CASSFLTNTEAFF. As DNA, the CDR3 is TGTGCCAGCAGCTTCCTTACGAACACTGAAGCTTTCTTT.

This chain links TRBV14 with TRBJ2-3, with a weak D call TRBD1 (6 bases). Trimming pared 0 bases from V and 6 bases from J, leaving 13 bases between. Germline lookup yields CDR1 SGHDN and CDR2 FVKESK. The CDR3 loop spans 15 amino acids. The CDR3 DNA reads as TGTGCCAGCAGCCAAGACCTGAGACAGGCGGATACGCAGTATTTT. It translates to CASSQDLRQADTQYF.

This clonotype was counted between two and nine times. The chain carries TRBV20-1 and TRBJ1-6; 8 nucleotides match TRBD1. The CDR3 contains 13 residues. Trimming removed 5 bases from V and 13 bases from J; junction bases left unmatched: 10. CDR1 and CDR2 from the germline V gene are DFQATT and SNEGSKA (reference sequence). The CDR3 spells CSARDRLGDPLHF. CDR3 in DNA: TGCAGTGCTCGGGACAGGTTGGGCGATCCCCTCCACTTT.

The chain recombines TRBV7-2 with TRBJ1-5; D uncertain. Deletions cut 5 bases from V and 7 bases from J, with 12 bases between. Germline lookup yields CDR1 SGHTA and CDR2 FQGNSA. The CDR3 extends over 13 amino acids. The CDR3 here is CASSLRAGQPQHF. In DNA, the CDR3 is TGTGCCAGCAGCCTTCGCGCGGGGCAGCCCCAGCATTTT.

The gene calls are TRBV27 and TRBJ1-5; 7 nucleotides agree with TRBD1. Trimming at V came to 6 bases and at J to 4 bases, leaving 9 bases not matched to a gene. The germline V gene has CDR1 MNHEY and CDR2 SMNVEV (reference sequence). The CDR3 is 15 amino acids. The CDR3 spells CASSAGTASNQPQHF. The CDR3 bases are TGTGCCAGCAGCGCCGGGACAGCGAGTAATCAGCCCCAGCATTTT.

This clonotype was seen a handful of times. The CDR3 protein is CSARNNLALSGGYNEQFF. The CDR3 region has the DNA TGCAGTGCTAGGAACAATCTAGCGTTGTCGGGGGGTTACAATGAGCAGTTCTTC. The chain couples TRBV20-1 to TRBJ2-1; 7 positions agree with TRBD2. The junction had 18 bases not matched to a gene; V was cut back by 3 bases and J by 4 bases. Per germline, CDR1 DFQATT and CDR2 SNEGSKA (reference sequence). The CDR3 is 18 residues long.